This is a list of T cell receptor beta chains from one sample in a study of human T cells and chemical hapten exposure. TCRdb independently ran MiXCR on the RACE reads; one entry per CDR3 protein. The sample holds roughly 88,000 distinct CDR3 sequences, 9.6% seen once. The sequencing used whole blood, collected in connection with sensitization to the hapten diphenylcyclopropenone (DPC). The receptors were gathered from a woman in her thirties or forties with alopecia areata. Some clones in this sample may be carry-over from other donors' samples. CDR3s include the opening cysteine and the closing phenylalanine or tryptophan. A D gene is named only where the DNA matches it firmly. Size is stated for part of the rows, as once, few or many counts, or as a class when the clone is expanded.

TRBV3-1,.,TRBJ2-3,.,CASNQDLAFGDTQYF,TGTGCCAGCAACCAAGACTTAGCATTCGGAGATACGCAGTATTTT
TRBV12-3/TRBV12-4,.,TRBJ1-2,TRBD1,CASRITTGDYGYTF,TGTGCCAGCAGAATTACGACAGGGGACTATGGCTACACCTTC
TRBV29-1,many,TRBJ2-7,TRBD1,CSVEDRGREQYF,TGCAGCGTAGAAGACAGGGGGCGAGAGCAGTACTTC
TRBV7-8,many,TRBJ1-5,TRBD1,CASSLADRDQPQHF,TGTGCCAGCAGCTTAGCGGACAGGGATCAGCCCCAGCATTTT
TRBV28,.,TRBJ2-4,.,CASRSAAKNIQYF,TGTGCCAGCCGGTCGGCTGCCAAAAACATTCAGTACTTC
TRBV29-1,.,TRBJ2-5,.,CSWLGGETQYF,TGCAGCTGGTTGGGGGGAGAGACCCAGTACTTC
TRBV14,many,TRBJ2-3,.,CASSRMQLRSTDTQYF,TGTGCCAGCAGCCGGATGCAGTTACGGAGCACAGATACGCAGTATTTT
TRBV5-1,many,TRBJ1-1,.,CASSLGSGVSNTEAFF,TGCGCCAGCAGCTTGGGGTCAGGGGTCTCGAACACTGAAGCTTTCTTT
TRBV7-9,many,TRBJ2-3,TRBD2,CASRGARLAGASTDTQYF,TGTGCCAGCAGGGGTGCCCGACTAGCGGGGGCCAGCACAGATACGCAGTATTTT
TRBV6-5,few,TRBJ2-5,.,CASSYSTIQETQYF,TGTGCCAGCAGTTACTCGACTATTCAAGAGACCCAGTACTTC
TRBV19,many,TRBJ1-5,.,CASSIADQPQHF,TGTGCCAGTAGTATAGCTGATCAGCCCCAGCATTTT
TRBV7-2,few,TRBJ1-3,.,CASSFRGENTIYF,TGTGCCAGCAGCTTTCGTGGGGAAAACACCATATATTTT
TRBV20-1,few,TRBJ1-4,TRBD1,CSALAGGYEKLFF,TGCAGTGCCTTGGCAGGGGGATATGAAAAACTGTTTTTT
TRBV6-2/TRBV6-3,many,TRBJ1-1,.,CASSYPTAQNTEAFF,TGTGCCAGCAGTTACCCGACAGCTCAGAACACTGAAGCTTTCTTT
TRBV11-2,many,TRBJ1-1,.,CASSFQGNEAFF,TGTGCCAGCAGCTTCCAGGGGAATGAAGCTTTCTTT
TRBV27,many,TRBJ1-2,.,CASSFRGHYGYTF,TGTGCCAGCAGTTTCCGGGGACACTATGGCTACACCTTC
TRBV19,many,TRBJ2-7,.,CASSIGTGSPYEQYF,TGTGCCAGTAGTATAGGCACAGGGTCCCCCTACGAGCAGTACTTC